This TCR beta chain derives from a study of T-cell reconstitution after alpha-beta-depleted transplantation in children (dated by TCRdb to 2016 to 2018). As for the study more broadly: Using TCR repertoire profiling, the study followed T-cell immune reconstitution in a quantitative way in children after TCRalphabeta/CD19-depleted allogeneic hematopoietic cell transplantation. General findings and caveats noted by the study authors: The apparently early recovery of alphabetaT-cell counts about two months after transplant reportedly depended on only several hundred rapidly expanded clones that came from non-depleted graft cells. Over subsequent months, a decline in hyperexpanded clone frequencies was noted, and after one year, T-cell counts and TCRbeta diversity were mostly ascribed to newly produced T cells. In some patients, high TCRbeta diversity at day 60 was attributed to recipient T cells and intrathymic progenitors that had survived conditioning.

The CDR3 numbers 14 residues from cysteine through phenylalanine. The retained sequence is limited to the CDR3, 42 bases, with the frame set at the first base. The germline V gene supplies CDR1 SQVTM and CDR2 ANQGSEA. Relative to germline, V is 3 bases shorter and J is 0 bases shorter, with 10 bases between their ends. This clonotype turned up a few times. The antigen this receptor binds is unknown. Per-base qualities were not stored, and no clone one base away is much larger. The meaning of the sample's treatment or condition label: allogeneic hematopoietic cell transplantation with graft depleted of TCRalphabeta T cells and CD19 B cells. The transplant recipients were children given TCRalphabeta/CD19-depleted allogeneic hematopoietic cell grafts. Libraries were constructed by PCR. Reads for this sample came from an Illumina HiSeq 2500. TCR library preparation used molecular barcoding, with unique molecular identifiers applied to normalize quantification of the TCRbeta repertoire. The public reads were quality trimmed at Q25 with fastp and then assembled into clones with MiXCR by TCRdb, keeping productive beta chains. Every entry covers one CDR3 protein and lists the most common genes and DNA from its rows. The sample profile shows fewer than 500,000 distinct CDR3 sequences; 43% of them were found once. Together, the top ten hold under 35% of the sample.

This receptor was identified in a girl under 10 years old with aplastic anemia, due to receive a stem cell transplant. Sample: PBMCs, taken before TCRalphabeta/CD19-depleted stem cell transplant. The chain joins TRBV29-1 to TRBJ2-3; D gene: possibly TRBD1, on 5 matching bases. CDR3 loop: CSVDRAGSTDTQYF. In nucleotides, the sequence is TGCAGCGTTGATCGGGCAGGGAGCACAGATACGCAGTATTTT.